A single sample gave rise to the 20 T cell receptor beta chains below, sequenced in a study of early T cells in non-severe SARS-CoV-2 infection. One entry per CDR3 protein, called by TCRdb with MiXCR from the 5' RACE reads. The profile shows roughly 110,000 distinct CDR3 sequences, approximately 10% of them singletons. The sequencing input was whole blood. Every receptor here comes from an adult who was a healthcare worker with PCR-confirmed SARS-CoV-2 infection or an uninfected control (not recorded which).

This chain uses TRBV10-3 with TRBJ1-1, with TRBD1 as a possible D gene (5 bases). The germline V gene has CDR1 ENHRY and CDR2 SYGVKD. CDR3 length: 17 residues. V was trimmed by 0 bases and J by 8 bases, leaving 22 bases between them. The CDR3 coding sequence is TGTGCCATCAGTGAGTCGACGTCGTTGGCAGGGAAGTTCGAAGCTTTCTTT. Its translation: CAISESTSLAGKFEAFF.

A few counts support this clonotype. This chain uses TRBV11-2 with TRBJ2-1; 9 bases agree with TRBD2. The CDR3 loop spans 16 amino acids. V was clipped by 5 bases and J by 3 bases; unmatched bases: 8. Germline CDR1 reads SGHAT; CDR2 reads FQNNGV. The CDR3 protein is CASSTRVSGSYNEQFF. The CDR3, as DNA: TGTGCCAGCAGCACCCGTGTTAGCGGGAGCTACAATGAGCAGTTCTTC. Drawing the rest from reference TRBV11-2 and TRBJ2-1, the complete variable domain is EAGVAQSPRYKIIEKRQSVAFWCNPISGHATLYWYQQILGQGPKLLIQFQNNGVVDDSQLPKDRFSAERLKGVDSTLKIQPAKLEDSAVYLCASSTRVSGSYNEQFFGPGTRLTVL.

At least ten counts were recorded for this clonotype. The chain is built from TRBV12-3 or TRBV12-4 and TRBJ1-4, with a possible D match to TRBD1 (5 bases). Trimming stripped 2 bases from V and 6 bases from J, with 13 bases between. This CDR3 has 15 amino acids. DNA for the CDR3: TGTGCCAGCAGTTTATACGGGGCGCCGGATGAAAAACTGTTTTTT. Its protein is CASSLYGAPDEKLFF.

This clonotype has ten or more counts. V is TRBV3-1 and J is TRBJ2-3; possibly TRBD2 for D (5 bases). V lost 1 base and J 2 bases, leaving 13 bases between the germline ends. This CDR3 contains 16 residues. Germline-derived CDR1 and CDR2 are LGHDT and YNNKEL (reference sequence). CDR3 in amino acids: CASSQGTPIPTDTQYF. The CDR3 bases are TGTGCCAGCAGCCAAGGGACTCCCATCCCCACAGATACGCAGTATTTT.

The sample holds many counts of this clonotype. This chain links TRBV4-1 with TRBJ1-6; 7 bases line up with TRBD1. The CDR3 is 17 residues long. V trimming: 4 bases; J trimming: 10 bases; junction bases outside the gene matches: 16. Per the germline V gene, CDR1 is MGHRA and CDR2 is YSYEKL. The CDR3 reads CASSPAGLGQYDSPLHF. CDR3 nucleotide sequence: TGCGCCAGCAGCCCAGCAGGACTGGGACAGTATGACTCACCCCTCCACTTT.

This clonotype was observed many times. This chain connects TRBV21-1 to TRBJ2-1; TRBD1 is the table's D call, not checked against the DNA. TRBV21-1 is flagged as a pseudogene. CDR3 length equals 15 residues. The CDR3: CASSSGTDSYNEQFF. CDR3 sequence (DNA): TGTGCCAGCAGCTCTGGGACCGACTCCTACAATGAGCAGTTCTTC.

This chain connects TRBV11-1 to TRBJ1-4, with D uncertain. V dropped 4 bases and J dropped 8 bases, with 11 bases sitting between them. CDR1 and CDR2 from the germline V gene are SGHAT and FQDESV (reference sequence). CDR3 length: 13 amino acids. The CDR3: CASSSGPDEKLFF. In DNA form, the CDR3 reads TGTGCCAGCAGCTCCGGGCCAGACGAAAAACTGTTTTTT.

This clonotype has at least ten counts. The chain links TRBV12-3 or TRBV12-4 to TRBJ2-6; tentatively, D is TRBD1 (6 bases). The CDR3 is made up of 16 amino acids. The germline V and J ends were trimmed by 4 bases and 2 bases, with 12 bases remaining between them. CDR3 sequence reads: CASSSAGVAGANVLTF. The CDR3 DNA reads TGTGCCAGCAGTTCAGCAGGGGTGGCTGGGGCCAACGTCCTGACTTTC.

This rearrangement joins TRBV29-1 to TRBJ2-1; D unresolved. The V gene lost 7 bases and the J gene lost 10 bases, with 11 bases spanning the gap. CDR3 length equals 10 residues. CDR1 and CDR2 (germline): SQVTM, ANQGSEA. The CDR3, as DNA: TGCAGCGCCGGCGTACCCGAGCAGTTCTTC. Its protein product is CSAGVPEQFF.

The table lists this clonotype with many counts. The chain uses TRBV4-1 and TRBJ2-7; 13 positions agree with TRBD2. Germline V gene data show CDR1 as MGHRA and CDR2 as YSYEKL. V was pared by 2 bases and J by 3 bases, with 1 base of the junction left unmatched. This CDR3 contains 15 residues. CDR3 loop: CASSQRTSGGYEQYF. CDR3 nucleotide sequence: TGCGCCAGCAGCCAACGGACTAGCGGGGGCTACGAGCAGTACTTC.

This chain uses TRBV20-1 with TRBJ2-6; D could derive from TRBD1 or TRBD2 (6 bases each). Germline V lookup: CDR1 DFQATT, CDR2 SNEGSKA (reference sequence). This CDR3 has 14 residues. Between the trimmed V and J ends, which lost 4 bases and 4 bases, there was a span of 11 bases. This CDR3 is CSATWGAGANVLTF. The CDR3 nucleotides are TGCAGTGCTACCTGGGGGGCAGGGGCCAACGTCCTGACTTTC.

This clonotype occurred many times. The V and J genes are TRBV27 and TRBJ2-1; D possibly corresponds to TRBD2 (5 bases). Looked up from germline, CDR1 is MNHEY and CDR2 is SMNVEV (reference sequence). Deletions cut 0 bases from V and 7 bases from J, with 10 bases between. CDR3 length equals 14 residues. The DNA of the CDR3 is TGTGCCAGCAGTTTATCTCCTTCGGGGAATGAGCAGTTCTTC. Its protein product is CASSLSPSGNEQFF.

This clonotype occurred many times. The rearrangement uses TRBV20-1 and TRBJ2-2; TRBD2 might be the D (6 bases). Trimming stripped 1 base from V and 5 bases from J, with 8 bases between. The CDR3 totals 13 residues. Germline V gene sequence: CDR1 DFQATT, CDR2 SNEGSKA (reference sequence). Written as DNA, the CDR3 is TGCAGTGCTAGAGGGGGGGAAACCGGGGAGCTGTTTTTT. Amino acid sequence: CSARGGETGELFF.

This clonotype was seen many times. This chain's CDR3 is CATSDFSEPYNEQFF. The CDR3 nucleotides are TGTGCCACCAGTGATTTTTCAGAACCCTACAATGAGCAGTTCTTC. The V call is TRBV24-1, the J call TRBJ2-1; no clear D. From germline, CDR1 is KGHDR and CDR2 SFDVKD. V gave up 1 base and J gave up 2 bases, with 8 bases separating them. The length of the CDR3 is 15 residues.

This clonotype was recorded a few times. This chain joins TRBV9 and TRBJ2-3, with 8 bases matching TRBD2. CDR3 length equals 18 residues. V gave up 4 bases and J gave up 1 base; unmatched junction bases: 14. Germline-derived CDR1 and CDR2 are SGDLS and YYNGEE. The CDR3 region is CASSLRTGLDGGTDTQYF. In nucleotides, the CDR3 is TGTGCCAGCAGCCTGAGGACGGGACTAGATGGTGGCACAGATACGCAGTATTTT. The full variable domain, rest sourced from reference TRBV9 and TRBJ2-3, is DSGVTQTPKHLITATGQRVTLRCSPRSGDLSVYWYQQSLDQGLQFLIQYYNGEERAKGNILERFSAQQFPDLHSELNLSSLELGDSALYFCASSLRTGLDGGTDTQYFGPGTRLTVL.

This clonotype was detected a few times. The chain joins TRBV12-3 or TRBV12-4 to TRBJ1-5, with D possibly TRBD1 on 5 matching bases. Trimming removed 5 bases at V and 2 bases at J, with 7 bases between. This CDR3 comprises 13 residues. CDR3 bases: TGTGCCAGCAGTGGACAAGGCAATCAGCCCCAGCATTTT. Translating gives CASSGQGNQPQHF.

This clonotype was detected only a few times. The genes are TRBV4-1 and TRBJ2-3, with 14 bases that match TRBD2. The V gene end was trimmed by 4 bases and the J gene end by 0 bases; junction bases not matched to a gene: 9. The CDR3 contains 19 residues. Germline CDR1 reads MGHRA; CDR2 reads YSYEKL. DNA of the CDR3: TGCGCCAGCAGCCGGGGGACTAGCGGGAGAGGGGCTAGCACAGATACGCAGTATTTT. This encodes CASSRGTSGRGASTDTQYF.

In this sample, this clonotype turned up a few times. V gene TRBV25-1 combines with J gene TRBJ2-7, with TRBD2 matching over 10 bases. Trimming at V came to 4 bases and at J to 1 base, leaving 1 base not matched to a gene. This CDR3 region has 14 residues. In germline, CDR1 is MGHDK, CDR2 SYGVNS. DNA of the CDR3: TGTGCCAGCAGTGCGACTAGCGGGTCCTACGAGCAGTACTTC. Amino acids: CASSATSGSYEQYF.

There are a few counts of this clonotype. V and J are TRBV24-1 and TRBJ2-7, with D hard to call. Trimming left V 0 bases short and J 8 bases short, with 7 bases between. The CDR3 extends over 12 amino acids. CDR1 and CDR2 (germline): KGHDR, SFDVKD. The CDR3 DNA is TGTGCCACCAGTGATTTGTCGTGGCAGCAGTACTTC. Encoded protein: CATSDLSWQQYF.

The rearrangement joins TRBV5-1 to TRBJ2-5; 9 bases agree with TRBD2. Trimming took 4 bases from V and 4 from J; bases not matched to a gene: 8. Germline CDR1 SGHRS, CDR2 YFSETQ. The CDR3 length is 15 residues. Here the CDR3 DNA reads TGCGCCAGCAGCCCCCTTAGCGGGAGTGGAGAGACCCAGTACTTC. As protein: CASSPLSGSGETQYF. Using reference TRBV5-1 and TRBJ2-5 for the parts outside the CDR3, the full variable domain is KAGVTQTPRYLIKTRGQQVTLSCSPISGHRSVSWYQQTPGQGLQFLFEYFSETQRNKGNFPGRFSGRQFSNSRSEMNVSTLELGDSALYLCASSPLSGSGETQYFGPGTRLLVL.